In its sample, the clone carrying this TCR beta chain was seen a few times. The data belong to a study of identical twins. V trimming: 6 bases; J trimming: 5 bases; junction bases outside the gene matches: 1. The V gene's germline CDR1 is MNHEY and CDR2 SMNVEV (reference sequence). This CDR3 is 13 amino acids long. Template switching supplied a universal primer site; unique molecular identifiers were carried on the cDNA. TCRdb reprocessed the 5' RACE reads with MiXCR, giving one entry per CDR3 protein. Here the sample spans fewer than 250,000 distinct CDR3 sequences, 7.5% being singletons. These data were likewise used in another study, on yellow fever vaccine responses in identical twins.

Sequenced: memory (CD45RO+) T cells sorted from blood. This TCR came from a woman aged 18-29 years in good health. The J gene is TRBJ2-7, the V gene TRBV27; TRBD2 aligns across 13 bases. The CDR3 coding sequence is TGTGCCAGCAGACTAGCGGGAGGGCACGAGCAGTACTTC. Its protein is CASRLAGGHEQYF.